These 9 T cell receptor beta chains share one sample of origin, sequenced in a study of blood T cells in healthy people across ages. A second PCR of about 6 to 12 cycles used a sample-barcoded 5' primer and a J-beta primer mix. TCRdb itself ran the 5' RACE reads through MiXCR, one entry per CDR3 protein. The top ten hold roughly 14% of the sample, which has about 620,000 distinct CDR3 sequences, 52% seen once. Sequencing was done on a sample of blood. The receptors originated from an elderly woman in good health.

This sequence joins TRBV14 and TRBJ2-1; D possibly corresponds to TRBD1 (5 bases). The CDR3 is made up of 12 amino acids. Trimming removed 8 bases from V and 6 bases from J, with 11 bases in between. Germline values: CDR1 SGHDN, CDR2 FVKESK. CDR3 loop: CASGWTPNEQFF. The CDR3, as DNA: TGTGCCAGCGGCTGGACACCCAATGAGCAGTTCTTC. Drawing the rest from reference TRBV14 and TRBJ2-1, the complete variable domain is EAGVTQFPSHSVIEKGQTVTLRCDPISGHDNLYWYRRVMGKEIKFLLHFVKESKQDESGMPNNRFLAERTGGTYSTLKVQPAELEDSGVYFCASGWTPNEQFFGPGTRLTVL.

This clonotype was detected ten times or more. CDR3 sequence reads: CASTPHGLAKNIQYF. The CDR3 bases are TGTGCCAGCACTCCCCATGGACTAGCCAAAAACATTCAGTACTTC. The rearrangement uses TRBV28 and TRBJ2-4, with D possibly matching TRBD2 (5 bases). Germline CDR1 is MDHEN and CDR2 is SYDVKM. V dropped 7 bases and J dropped 0 bases, with 13 bases sitting between them. There are 15 residues in the CDR3.

This clonotype showed up many times. CDR3 sequence: CSAVLAGGPYEQYF. As DNA, the CDR3 is TGCAGTGCTGTCCTAGCGGGAGGCCCCTACGAGCAGTACTTC. The rearrangement links TRBV20-1 to TRBJ2-7, with 11 positions matching TRBD2. Germline V gives CDR1 DFQATT, CDR2 SNEGSKA (reference sequence). This CDR3 is built from 14 residues. After removal of 5 bases from V and 2 bases from J, the junction contained 5 bases not matched to a gene.

The chain couples TRBV6-5 to TRBJ2-1; 7 bases match TRBD1. CDR3 length: 14 residues. Germline CDR1 and CDR2: MNHEY and SVGAGI. Trimming took 2 bases from V and 6 from J; bases not matched to a gene: 4. CDR3 residues: CASSYGTASNEQFF. As DNA, the CDR3 is TGTGCCAGCAGTTACGGGACAGCGAGCAATGAGCAGTTCTTC.

The chain couples TRBV29-1 to TRBJ2-1; D ambiguous. Trimming stripped 3 bases from V and 5 bases from J, with 11 bases between. The CDR3 has 13 residues. Germline-derived CDR1 and CDR2 are SQVTM and ANQGSEA. CDR3 sequence reads: CSVDLPWDNEQFF. The CDR3 DNA reads as TGCAGCGTTGACCTCCCTTGGGACAATGAGCAGTTCTTC.

With respect to this clonotype: Since a much larger clone is just one base distant, this may be a read error. This chain connects TRBV12-3 or TRBV12-4 to TRBJ2-3; D not certain. The CDR3 consists of 13 residues. The CDR3 DNA sequence: TGTGCCAGCAGCAAGCTGTTCGTGGATACGCGGTATTTT. Encoded protein: CASSKLFVDTRYF.

This clonotype has at least ten counts. The V call is TRBV7-9, the J call TRBJ1-2; 9 positions agree with TRBD1. This CDR3 contains 14 residues. The V gene's germline CDR1 is SEHNR and CDR2 FQNEAQ (reference sequence). The V segment lost 5 bases and the J segment 6 bases; nucleotides outside the gene matches: 7. CDR3 region: CASSASGTGNGYTF. The CDR3 nucleotides are TGTGCCAGCAGCGCCTCCGGGACAGGGAATGGCTACACCTTC.

This chain uses TRBV3-1 with TRBJ1-4; TRBD1 agrees at 7 bases. This CDR3 region has 14 residues. J lost 4 bases, V lost 4 bases, and 3 bases had no gene match. Germline assignment: CDR1 LGHDT and CDR2 YNNKEL (reference sequence). The CDR3, as DNA: TGTGCCAGCAGCCTGCAGGGGGGTAATGAAAAACTGTTTTTT. Amino acids: CASSLQGGNEKLFF.

The chain links TRBV29-1 to TRBJ2-1; TRBD1 aligns across 7 bases. The CDR3 sequence is 15 residues long. Trimming cost V 7 bases and J 10 bases; bases outside gene matches: 19. The germline V gene has CDR1 SQVTM and CDR2 ANQGSEA. This chain's CDR3 is CSEGQATPRSYEQFF. Here the CDR3 DNA reads TGCAGCGAAGGACAGGCTACTCCCCGCTCCTACGAGCAGTTCTTC.